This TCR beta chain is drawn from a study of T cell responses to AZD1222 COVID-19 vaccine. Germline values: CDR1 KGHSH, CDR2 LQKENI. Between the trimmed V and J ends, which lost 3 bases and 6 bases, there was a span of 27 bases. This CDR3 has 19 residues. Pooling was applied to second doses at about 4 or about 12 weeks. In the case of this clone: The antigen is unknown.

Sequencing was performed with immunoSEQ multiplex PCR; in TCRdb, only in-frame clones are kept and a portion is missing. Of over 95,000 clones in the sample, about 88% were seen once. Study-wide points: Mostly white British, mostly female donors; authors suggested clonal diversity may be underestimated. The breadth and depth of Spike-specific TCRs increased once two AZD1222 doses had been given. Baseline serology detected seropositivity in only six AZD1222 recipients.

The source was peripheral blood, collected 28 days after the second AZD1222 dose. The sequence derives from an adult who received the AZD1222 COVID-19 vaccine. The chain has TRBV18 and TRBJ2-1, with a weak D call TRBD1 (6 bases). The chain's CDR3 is CASSPRSTDFQDSFNEQFF. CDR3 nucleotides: TGTGCCAGCTCACCCCGAAGCACAGATTTTCAGGACAGCTTCAATGAGCAGTTCTTC.